The 9 T cell receptor beta chains reported below all come from one sample, sequenced in a study of regulatory T cells in long-lasting Graves disease. Arm-PCR of CDR3 regions and iRepertoire HTBI primers were the basis on which TCR beta libraries were built. A single record per CDR3 protein comes from TCRdb applying MiXCR to the multiplex PCR reads. The data contain 400,000 to 550,000 distinct CDR3 sequences, less than 20% of them singletons. The time point was: newly diagnosed GD, antithyroid drugs for less than 3 months. RNA isolated from PBMCs was used to make the TCR library. This same sample was also taken into another study, of T cells in Graves' hyperthyroidism and ophthalmopathy.

The sample in question was peripheral blood mononuclear cells (PBMCs), obtained at new diagnosis, from a patient treated with antithyroid drugs. The receptors were gathered from a woman in her late teens or twenties with Graves disease.

As concerns this clonotype: This may stem from a read error, because a much larger clone lies one nucleotide away. The chain is built from TRBV7-9 and TRBJ2-4; no firm D call. V was cut by 2 bases and J by 15 bases, with 17 bases left in between. CDR1 and CDR2 (germline): SEHNR, FQNEAQ (reference sequence). This CDR3 has 13 amino acids. CDR3 DNA sequence: TGTGCCAGCAGCTTAACATTCCAAGAGACCCGGTACTTC. It encodes CASSLTFQETRYF.

V usage is TRBV7-9 and J usage is TRBJ2-1, with D perhaps TRBD1 (5 bases). The V and J ends lost 5 bases and 8 bases respectively, with 7 bases between them. CDR1 and CDR2 (germline): SEHNR, FQNEAQ (reference sequence). The CDR3 has 11 amino acids. For the CDR3, the DNA is TGTGCCAGCAGCCAAGGGGATGAGCAGTTCTTC. It translates to CASSQGDEQFF.

DNA of the CDR3: TGTGCCAGCAGTGAAGACGCCGCTAACTATGGCTACACCTTC. Translating gives CASSEDAANYGYTF. The chain recombines TRBV6-1 with TRBJ1-2; D is ambiguous. V was cut by 1 base and J by 0 bases, with 6 bases left in between. Germline CDR1 reads MNHNS; CDR2 reads SASEGT. The CDR3 is 14 amino acids.

The CDR3 nucleotides are TGTGCCAGCTCACAAAACCCGAGGGGGGAAGATACGCAGTATTTT. Translating gives CASSQNPRGEDTQYF. J is TRBJ2-3 and V is TRBV12-3 or TRBV12-4; D may correspond to TRBD1 or TRBD2 (6 bases each). The CDR3 loop spans 15 amino acids. Deletions cut 8 bases from V and 5 bases from J, with 20 bases between.

The V call is TRBV5-1, the J call TRBJ2-3, with D possibly matching TRBD1 (5 bases). The CDR3 covers 14 residues. V gave up 4 bases and J gave up 2 bases, with 11 bases separating them. Germline V CDR1 and CDR2: SGHRS, YFSETQ. CDR3 in amino acids: CASSNGQITDTQYF. The DNA of the CDR3 is TGCGCCAGCAGCAACGGACAAATCACAGATACGCAGTATTTT.

This clonotype was recorded many times. The chain recombines TRBV11-2 with TRBJ2-1; 13 nucleotides line up with TRBD2. CDR1 and CDR2 (germline): SGHAT, FQNNGV. J lost 13 bases, V lost 4 bases, and 7 bases had no gene match. The CDR3 covers 14 residues. The CDR3 spells CASSSGTSGVQQFF. In nucleotides, the CDR3 is TGTGCCAGCAGCTCCGGGACTAGCGGGGTACAACAGTTCTTC.

This clonotype was observed at least ten times. The chain employs TRBV29-1 and TRBJ1-1; D is ambiguous. The CDR3 is 11 residues long. V lost 4 bases and J 1 base, leaving 4 bases between the germline ends. CDR1 and CDR2 (germline): SQVTM, ANQGSEA. CDR3 in DNA: TGCAGCGTTGGTCAGAACACTGAAGCTTTCTTT. Its translation: CSVGQNTEAFF.

The DNA for the CDR3 is TGTGCCAGCACGGGGGGAGAGCGGGTATTCCATGAGCAGTTCTTC. Protein: CASTGGERVFHEQFF. The chain combines TRBV2 with TRBJ2-1, with 7 bases identical to TRBD2. J gave up 8 bases and V 7 bases, and 14 bases lay outside the gene matches. Looked up from germline, CDR1 is SNHLY and CDR2 is FYNNEI. This CDR3 has 15 amino acids.

V gene TRBV7-9 combines with J gene TRBJ2-1; 12 bases are a match to TRBD2. The V and J ends lost 5 bases and 4 bases, in that order; junction bases with no gene match: 3. Germline assignment: CDR1 SEHNR and CDR2 FQNEAQ (reference sequence). The CDR3 runs to 15 residues. DNA for the CDR3: TGTGCCAGCAGCGCTAGCGGGAGGGAATACAATGAGCAGTTCTTC. Translating gives CASSASGREYNEQFF. The full variable domain, rest sourced from reference TRBV7-9 and TRBJ2-1, is DTGVSQNPRHKITKRGQNVTFRCDPISEHNRLYWYRQTLGQGPEFLTYFQNEAQLEKSRLLSDRFSAERPKGSFSTLEIQRTEQGDSAMYLCASSASGREYNEQFFGPGTRLTVL.